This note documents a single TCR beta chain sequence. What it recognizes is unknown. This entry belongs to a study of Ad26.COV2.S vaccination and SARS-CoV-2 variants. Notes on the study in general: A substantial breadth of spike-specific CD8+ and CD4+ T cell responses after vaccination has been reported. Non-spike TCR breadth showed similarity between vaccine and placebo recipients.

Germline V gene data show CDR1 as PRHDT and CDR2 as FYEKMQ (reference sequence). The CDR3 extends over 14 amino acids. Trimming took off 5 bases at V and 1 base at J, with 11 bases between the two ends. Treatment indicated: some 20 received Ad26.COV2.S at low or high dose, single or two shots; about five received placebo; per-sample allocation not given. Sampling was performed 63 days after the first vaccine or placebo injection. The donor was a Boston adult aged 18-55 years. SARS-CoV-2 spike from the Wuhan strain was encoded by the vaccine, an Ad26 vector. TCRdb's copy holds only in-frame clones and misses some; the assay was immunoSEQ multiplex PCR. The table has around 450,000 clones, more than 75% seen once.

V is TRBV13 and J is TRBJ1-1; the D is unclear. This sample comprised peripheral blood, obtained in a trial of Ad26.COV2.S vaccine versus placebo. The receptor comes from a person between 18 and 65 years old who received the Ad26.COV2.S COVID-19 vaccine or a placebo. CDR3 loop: CASSRERGNTEAFF. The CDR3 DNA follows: TGTGCCAGCAGCCGAGAGCGGGGGAACACTGAAGCTTTCTTT.